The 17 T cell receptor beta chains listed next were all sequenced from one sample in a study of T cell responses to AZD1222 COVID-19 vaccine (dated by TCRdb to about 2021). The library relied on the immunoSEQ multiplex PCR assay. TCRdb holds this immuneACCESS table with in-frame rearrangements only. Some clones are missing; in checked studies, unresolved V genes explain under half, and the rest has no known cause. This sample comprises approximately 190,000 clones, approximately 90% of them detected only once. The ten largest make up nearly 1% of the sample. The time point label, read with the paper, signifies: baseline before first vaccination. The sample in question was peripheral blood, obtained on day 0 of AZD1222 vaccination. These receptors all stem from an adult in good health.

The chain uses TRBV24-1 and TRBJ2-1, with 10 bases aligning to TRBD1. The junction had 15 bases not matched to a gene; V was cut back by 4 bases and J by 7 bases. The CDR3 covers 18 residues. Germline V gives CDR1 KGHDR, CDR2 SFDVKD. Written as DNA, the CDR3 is TGTGCCACCAGTGACCCTGCGACAGGGGGCAATAGAAGGAATGAGCAGTTCTTC. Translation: CATSDPATGGNRRNEQFF.

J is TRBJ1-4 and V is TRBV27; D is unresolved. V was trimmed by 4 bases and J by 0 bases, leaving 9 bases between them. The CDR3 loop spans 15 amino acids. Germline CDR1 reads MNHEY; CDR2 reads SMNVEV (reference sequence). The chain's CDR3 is CASSYGGATNEKLFF. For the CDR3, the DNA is TGTGCCAGCAGTTACGGAGGCGCAACTAATGAAAAACTGTTTTTT. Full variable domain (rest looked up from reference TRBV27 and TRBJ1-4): EAQVTQNPRYLITVTGKKLTVTCSQNMNHEYMSWYRQDPGLGLRQIYYSMNVEVTDKGDVPEGYKVSRKEKRNFPLILESPSPNQTSLYFCASSYGGATNEKLFFGSGTQLSVL.

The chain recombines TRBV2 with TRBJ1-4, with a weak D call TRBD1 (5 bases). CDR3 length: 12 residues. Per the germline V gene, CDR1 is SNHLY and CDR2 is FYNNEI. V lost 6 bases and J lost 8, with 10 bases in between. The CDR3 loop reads CASSARGEKLFF. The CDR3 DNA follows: TGTGCCAGCAGCGCTCGGGGCGAAAAACTGTTTTTT. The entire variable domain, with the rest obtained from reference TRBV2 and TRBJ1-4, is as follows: EPEVTQTPSHQVTQMGQEVILRCVPISNHLYFYWYRQILGQKVEFLVSFYNNEISEKSEIFDDQFSVERPDGSNFTLKIRSTKLEDSAMYFCASSARGEKLFFGSGTQLSVL.

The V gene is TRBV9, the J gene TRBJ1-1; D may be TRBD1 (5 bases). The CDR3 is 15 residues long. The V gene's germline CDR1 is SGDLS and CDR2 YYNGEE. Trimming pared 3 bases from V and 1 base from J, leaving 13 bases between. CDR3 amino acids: CASSAQTAANTEAFF. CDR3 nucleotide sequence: TGTGCCAGCAGCGCCCAGACAGCGGCGAACACTGAAGCTTTCTTT.

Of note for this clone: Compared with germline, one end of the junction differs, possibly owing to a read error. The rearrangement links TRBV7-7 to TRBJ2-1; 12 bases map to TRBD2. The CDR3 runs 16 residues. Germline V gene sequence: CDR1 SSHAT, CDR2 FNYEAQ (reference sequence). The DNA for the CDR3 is TGTGCTAGCAGCTTAGGGCCGACTAGCGGGGGAAATGAGCAGTTCTTC. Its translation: CASSLGPTSGGNEQFF.

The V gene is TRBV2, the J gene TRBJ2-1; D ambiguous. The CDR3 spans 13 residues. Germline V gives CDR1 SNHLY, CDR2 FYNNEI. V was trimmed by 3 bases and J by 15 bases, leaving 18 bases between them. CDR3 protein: CASSDDPGLKGFF. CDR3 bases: TGTGCCAGCAGTGATGACCCGGGCTTAAAGGGGTTCTTC. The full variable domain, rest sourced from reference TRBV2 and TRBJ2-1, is EPEVTQTPSHQVTQMGQEVILRCVPISNHLYFYWYRQILGQKVEFLVSFYNNEISEKSEIFDDQFSVERPDGSNFTLKIRSTKLEDSAMYFCASSDDPGLKGFFGPGTRLTVL.

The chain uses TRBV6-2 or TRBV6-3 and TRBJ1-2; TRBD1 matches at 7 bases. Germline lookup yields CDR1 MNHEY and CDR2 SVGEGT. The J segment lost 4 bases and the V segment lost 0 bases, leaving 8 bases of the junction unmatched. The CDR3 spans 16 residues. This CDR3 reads CASSYSEGAETYGYTF. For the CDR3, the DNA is TGTGCCAGCAGTTACTCGGAGGGGGCGGAAACCTATGGCTACACCTTC.

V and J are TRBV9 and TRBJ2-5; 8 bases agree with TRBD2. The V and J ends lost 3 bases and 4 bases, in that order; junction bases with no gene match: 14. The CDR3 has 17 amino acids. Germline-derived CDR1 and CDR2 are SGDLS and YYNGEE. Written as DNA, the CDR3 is TGTGCCAGCAGCGCGACACTATCGGGGGGGCGCACAGAGACCCAGTACTTC. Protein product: CASSATLSGGRTETQYF.

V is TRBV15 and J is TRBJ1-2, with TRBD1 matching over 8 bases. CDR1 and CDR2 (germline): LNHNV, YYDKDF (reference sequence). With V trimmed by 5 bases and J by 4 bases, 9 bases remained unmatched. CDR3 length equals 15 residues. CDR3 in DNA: TGTGCCACCAGCTTAGACAGGGGTTTAGGCTATGGCTACACCTTC. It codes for CATSLDRGLGYGYTF.

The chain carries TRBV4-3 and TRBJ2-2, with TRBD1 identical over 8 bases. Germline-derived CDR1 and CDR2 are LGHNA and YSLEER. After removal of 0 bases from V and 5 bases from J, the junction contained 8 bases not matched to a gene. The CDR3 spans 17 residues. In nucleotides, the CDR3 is TGCGCCAGCAGCCAAGATTTGACAGGGGCAGGGACCGGGGAGCTGTTTTTT. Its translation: CASSQDLTGAGTGELFF.

The CDR3 coding sequence is TGTGCCAGCGCTGCGGTTTCTAGCACAGATACGCAGTATTTT. Encoded protein: CASAAVSSTDTQYF. The chain couples TRBV27 to TRBJ2-3; D is unclear. The CDR3 has 14 residues. Germline values: CDR1 MNHEY, CDR2 SMNVEV (reference sequence). Trimming left V 8 bases short and J 0 bases short, with 12 bases between.

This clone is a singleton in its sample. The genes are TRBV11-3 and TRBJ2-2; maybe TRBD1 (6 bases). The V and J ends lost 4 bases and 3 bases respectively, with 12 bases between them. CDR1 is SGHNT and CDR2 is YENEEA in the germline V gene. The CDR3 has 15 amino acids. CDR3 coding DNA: TGTGCCAGCAGCTCGACAGGAGTAGACACCGGGGAGCTGTTTTTT. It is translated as CASSSTGVDTGELFF.

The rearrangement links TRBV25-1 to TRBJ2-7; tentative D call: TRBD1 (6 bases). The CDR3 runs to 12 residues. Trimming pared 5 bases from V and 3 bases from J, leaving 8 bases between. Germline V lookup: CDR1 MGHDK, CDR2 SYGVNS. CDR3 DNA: TGTGCCAGCAGTAAACAGGGCTACGAGCAGTACTTC. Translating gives CASSKQGYEQYF.

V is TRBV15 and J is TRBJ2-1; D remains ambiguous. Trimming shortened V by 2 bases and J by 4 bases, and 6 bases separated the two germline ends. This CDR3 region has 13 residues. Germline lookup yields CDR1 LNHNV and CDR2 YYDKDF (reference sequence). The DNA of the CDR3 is TGTGCCACCAGCAGAACCCTGTACAATGAGCAGTTCTTC. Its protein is CATSRTLYNEQFF.

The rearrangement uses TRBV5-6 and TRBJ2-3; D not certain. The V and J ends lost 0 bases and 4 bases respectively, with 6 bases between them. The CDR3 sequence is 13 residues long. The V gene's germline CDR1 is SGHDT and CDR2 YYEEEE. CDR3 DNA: TGTGCCAGCAGCTTGGAACCACCAGATACGCAGTATTTT. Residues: CASSLEPPDTQYF. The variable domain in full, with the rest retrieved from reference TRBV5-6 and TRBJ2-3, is DAGVTQSPTHLIKTRGQQVTLRCSPKSGHDTVSWYQQALGQGPQFIFQYYEEEERQRGNFPDRFSGHQFPNYSSELNVNALLLGDSALYLCASSLEPPDTQYFGPGTRLTVL.

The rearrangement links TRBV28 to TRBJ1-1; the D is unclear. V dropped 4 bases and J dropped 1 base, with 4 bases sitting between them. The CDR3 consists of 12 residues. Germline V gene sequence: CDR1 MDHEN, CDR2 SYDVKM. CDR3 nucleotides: TGTGCCAGCAGTTCTACGAACACTGAAGCTTTCTTT. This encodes CASSSTNTEAFF.

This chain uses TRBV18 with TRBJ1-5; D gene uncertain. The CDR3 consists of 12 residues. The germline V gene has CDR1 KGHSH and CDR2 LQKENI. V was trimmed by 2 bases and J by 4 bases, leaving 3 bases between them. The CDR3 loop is CASSPTNQPQHF. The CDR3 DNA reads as TGTGCCAGCTCACCAACTAATCAGCCCCAGCATTTT.